This entry lists 13 T cell receptor beta chains sequenced from one sample in a study of OX40 agonist ivuxolimab in advanced cancers. Method: immunoSEQ multiplex PCR; TCRdb's copy keeps in-frame clones and lacks some. The sample has tens of thousands of clones; over 75% are singletons. Specimen: CD4+ or CD8+ T cells sorted from blood, collected in a trial of the OX40 agonist ivuxolimab. The receptors were gathered from an adult with an advanced solid tumor such as melanoma, head and neck, liver or kidney cancer.

J is TRBJ1-4 and V is TRBV7-2; the D is unclear. This CDR3 has 14 amino acids. Germline values: CDR1 SGHTA, CDR2 FQGNSA. Between the trimmed V and J ends, which lost 5 bases and 2 bases, there was a span of 9 bases. The CDR3 coding sequence is TGTGCCAGCAGCCTAGACGGCACTAATGAAAAACTGTTTTTT. It translates to CASSLDGTNEKLFF. Complete variable domain (other parts from reference TRBV7-2 and TRBJ1-4): GAGVSQSPSNKVTEKGKDVELRCDPISGHTALYWYRQSLGQGLEFLIYFQGNSAPDKSGLPSDRFSAERTGGSVSTLTIQRTQQEDSAVYLCASSLDGTNEKLFFGSGTQLSVL.

The chain combines TRBV6-5 with TRBJ1-2, with D possibly TRBD1 on 5 matching bases. Per germline, CDR1 MNHEY and CDR2 SVGAGI. V was pared by 4 bases and J by 3 bases, with 18 bases between. This CDR3 spans 16 amino acids. The CDR3 loop reads CASSWRGEMSYYGYTF. The CDR3 nucleotides are TGTGCCAGCAGTTGGCGAGGGGAGATGTCCTACTATGGCTACACCTTC.

This clone has a handful of counts. V and J are TRBV7-9 and TRBJ1-5, with TRBD1 matching over 7 bases. Trimming at V came to 5 bases and at J to 10 bases, leaving 2 bases not matched to a gene. CDR1 SEHNR and CDR2 FQNEAQ come from the germline V gene (reference sequence). CDR3 length: 11 residues. CDR3 sequence: CASSAGGPQHF. CDR3 sequence (DNA): TGTGCCAGCAGCGCAGGGGGACCCCAGCATTTT. The complete variable domain, with remaining parts taken from reference TRBV7-9 and TRBJ1-5, reads DTGVSQNPRHKITKRGQNVTFRCDPISEHNRLYWYRQTLGQGPEFLTYFQNEAQLEKSRLLSDRFSAERPKGSFSTLEIQRTEQGDSAMYLCASSAGGPQHFGDGTRLSIL.

By frequency in the sample, this clone is medium-sized. The rearrangement uses TRBV18 and TRBJ2-5; D gene uncertain. Germline-derived CDR1 and CDR2 are KGHSH and LQKENI. This CDR3 is built from 14 residues. The V and J ends lost 4 bases and 0 bases respectively, with 9 bases between them. As DNA, the CDR3 is TGTGCCAGCTCACGGCAGGCCAACCAAGAGACCCAGTACTTC. Translated: CASSRQANQETQYF.

The chain couples TRBV4-1 to TRBJ1-3; possible D gene TRBD1, 5 bases. Trimming stripped 3 bases from V and 1 base from J, with 10 bases between. CDR1 is MGHRA, CDR2 YSYEKL, per germline. The CDR3 covers 15 residues. CDR3 amino acids: CASSQSGMSGNTIYF. CDR3 nucleotides: TGCGCCAGCAGCCAGTCAGGGATGTCTGGAAACACCATATATTTT.

In this sample, this clone turned up once. This sequence joins TRBV5-6 and TRBJ2-7; D may match TRBD1 or TRBD2 (5 bases each). Between the trimmed V and J ends, which lost 3 bases and 6 bases, there was a span of 10 bases. Looked up from germline, CDR1 is SGHDT and CDR2 is YYEEEE. The CDR3 length is 12 residues. The CDR3 region is CASSWTGTEQYF. As DNA, the CDR3 is TGTGCCAGCAGCTGGACCGGGACCGAGCAGTACTTC.

This clone was seen more than once but under ten times. Other DNA variants within this sample encode the same CDR3. The chain employs TRBV20-1 and TRBJ2-7; no reliable D call. CDR1 DFQATT and CDR2 SNEGSKA come from the germline V gene (reference sequence). The CDR3 is 11 residues long. V shed 0 bases and J shed 9 bases, with 9 bases lying between them. The CDR3 reads CSARDPAVQYF. The CDR3 DNA is TGCAGTGCTAGAGATCCGGCGGTGCAGTACTTC.

The chain joins TRBV9 to TRBJ2-7; D is possibly TRBD1 (5 bases). Germline CDR1 and CDR2: SGDLS and YYNGEE. This CDR3 is 14 amino acids long. The V and J ends lost 2 bases and 3 bases respectively, with 12 bases between them. CDR3 DNA sequence: TGTGCCAGCAGCGTGGACATGGCTGGCTACGAGCAGTACTTC. Its protein product is CASSVDMAGYEQYF.

The chain has TRBV4-1 and TRBJ1-1; D is perhaps TRBD1 (5 bases). The CDR3 has 15 amino acids. V lost 1 base and J 3 bases, leaving 12 bases between the germline ends. Germline V gene sequence: CDR1 MGHRA, CDR2 YSYEKL. CDR3: CASSQVGGTDTEAFF. The CDR3 nucleotides read TGCGCCAGCAGCCAAGTCGGGGGGACCGACACTGAAGCTTTCTTT.

The J gene is TRBJ2-7, the V gene TRBV9; 8 nucleotides match TRBD2. Germline V gene lookup returns CDR1 SGDLS and CDR2 YYNGEE. This CDR3 is built from 14 residues. V lost 3 bases, J lost 3 bases, and 5 bases stayed unmatched. In DNA form, the CDR3 reads TGTGCCAGCAGCGCCTTTAGCGGGAACTACGAGCAGTACTTC. Translating it yields CASSAFSGNYEQYF.

In regard to this clone: One junction end does not reproduce the germline sequence, and a read error may be involved. The rearrangement uses TRBV7-9 and TRBJ2-7, with a tentative D call TRBD1 (5 bases). The CDR3 consists of 11 residues. Per the germline V gene, CDR1 is SEHNR and CDR2 is FQNEAQ (reference sequence). CDR3 in DNA: TGTGCCAGCACATCGGACATACAGCTAAACTTC. It is translated as CASTSDIQLNF.

In regard to this clone: Within the sample, other DNA sequences also encode this same CDR3. The V and J genes are TRBV4-3 and TRBJ1-4; tentative D call: TRBD1 (5 bases). The germline gives CDR1 LGHNA, CDR2 YSLEER. The CDR3 sequence is 14 residues long. Trimming stripped 1 base from V and 8 bases from J, with 11 bases between. CDR3: CASSQGQGEEKLFF. The CDR3, as DNA: TGCGCCAGCAGCCAAGGACAAGGGGAGGAAAAACTGTTTTTT.

The chain links TRBV29-1 to TRBJ2-5; TRBD2 matches 12 bases. Gene TRBJ2-7 matches the end of the DNA better, so the J call may be wrong. Germline V CDR1 and CDR2: SQVTM, ANQGSEA. This CDR3 has 15 amino acids. The CDR3 reads CSVVRTSGATYEQYF. CDR3 sequence (DNA): TGCAGCGTTGTAAGGACTAGCGGGGCCACCTACGAGCAGTACTTC.